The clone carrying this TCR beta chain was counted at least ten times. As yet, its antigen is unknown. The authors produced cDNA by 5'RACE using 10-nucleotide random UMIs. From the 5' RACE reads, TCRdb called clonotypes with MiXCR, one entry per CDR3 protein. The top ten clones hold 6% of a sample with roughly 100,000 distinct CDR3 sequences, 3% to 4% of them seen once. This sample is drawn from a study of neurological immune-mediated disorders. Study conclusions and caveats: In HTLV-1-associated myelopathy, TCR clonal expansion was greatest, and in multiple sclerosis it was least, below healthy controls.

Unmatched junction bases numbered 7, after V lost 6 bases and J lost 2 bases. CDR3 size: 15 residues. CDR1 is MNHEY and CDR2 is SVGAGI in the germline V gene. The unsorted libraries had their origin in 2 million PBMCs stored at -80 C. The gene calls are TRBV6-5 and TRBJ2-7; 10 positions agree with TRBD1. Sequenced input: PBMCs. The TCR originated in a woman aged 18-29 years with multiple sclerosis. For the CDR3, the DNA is TGTGCCAGCAGATTCACGGGACAGGGGACCTACGAGCAGTACTTC. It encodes CASRFTGQGTYEQYF.